Detailed here is one T cell receptor (beta chain). The record originates from a study of CD8 T cells in Susac syndrome. Sequencing of TCR beta was performed on blood CD8+ T cells and on blood CD4+ T cells. Controls were healthy donors chosen to match patients in age and sex. The TEMRA cells underwent FACS enrichment, while the CD8+ and CD4+ T cells underwent negative isolation. Germline V gene sequence: CDR1 MNHEY, CDR2 SMNVEV (reference sequence). The germline V and J ends were trimmed by 2 bases and 1 base, with 15 bases remaining between them. The CDR3 has 16 residues. After extraction with the RNeasy kit, roughly 0.45 to 1 ug of the RNA was reverse transcribed using random hexamers. An immunoSEQ multiplex PCR amplified TCR beta CDR3 over 54 Vbeta and 13 Jbeta. TCRdb re-analysed the immunoSEQ multiplex PCR reads in MiXCR, keeping a single row per CDR3 protein. This table holds more than 150,000 distinct CDR3 sequences, about 95% found once.

The sequencing input was CD4+ T cells from PBMCs. This sequence was found in a human donor in good health. The chain combines TRBV27 with TRBJ2-7; possible D gene TRBD1, 5 bases. The CDR3 reads CASSLRFDSLSYEQYF. The CDR3 DNA follows: TGTGCCAGCAGTTTAAGGTTTGACAGCCTATCCTACGAGCAGTACTTC.